The rows below give T cell receptor beta chains drawn from one sample of a study of graft-versus-host responses after intestinal transplantation. Sequencing was performed with immunoSEQ multiplex PCR; in TCRdb, only in-frame clones are kept and a portion is missing. In the table there are approximately 60,000 clones, around 90% of which are singletons. Sequencing used ileum tissue, obtained more than 350 days after transplant. Receptors were obtained from a human patient who received an intestinal transplant, so some T cells may come from the graft donor. Both conserved end residues are part of each CDR3. D genes are given only for firm matches. Clone size is not always given. Where it is, it says once, few, many or a class for expanded clones.

.	TRBJ1-1	TRBV11-2	.	TGTGCCAGCAGCTTAGATGGGGTGCCCCTTGAAGCTTTCTTT	CASSLDGVPLEAFF
TRBD2	TRBJ2-1	TRBV2	once	TGTGCCAGCAGTGAATGGGTAGCGGGGGGTTACAATGAGCAGTTCTTC	CASSEWVAGGYNEQFF
.	TRBJ2-5	TRBV11-1	.	TGTGCCAGCAGTCGGACCGGGGGACAAGAGACCCAGTACTTC	CASSRTGGQETQYF
.	TRBJ2-7	TRBV10-2	.	TGCGCCAGCAGCCGCCCCGACTACGAGCAGTACTTC	CASSRPDYEQYF
TRBD2	TRBJ2-7	TRBV4-1	.	TGCGCCAGCAGCCCCTACGCGGGGGAGGACTCCTACGAGCAGTACTTC	CASSPYAGEDSYEQYF
TRBD1	TRBJ2-3	TRBV5-6	.	TGTGCCAGCAGCTGGACAGGGGGCCCCACAGATACGCAGTATTTT	CASSWTGGPTDTQYF
TRBD2	TRBJ2-7	TRBV7-9	.	TGTGCCAGTGAGCGGGAGGTATCCTACGAGCAGTACTTC	CASEREVSYEQYF
TRBD1	TRBJ1-2	TRBV28	.	TGTGCCAGCAGTTTAAGGAGGGTGGGGGACAGAGGTGGCTACACCTTC	CASSLRRVGDRGGYTF
.	TRBJ2-3	TRBV18	.	TGTGCCAGCTCATGGTCCGGGACCACAGATACGCAGTATTTT	CASSWSGTTDTQYF
TRBD1	TRBJ2-7	TRBV4-1	.	TGCGCCAGCAGCCAACTACAGGGGGCGAGGTACGAGCAGTACTTC	CASSQLQGARYEQYF
.	TRBJ1-2	TRBV6-1	.	TGTGCCAGCAGTGAAGGATTGGGGGCTATTGGCTACACCTTC	CASSEGLGAIGYTF
.	TRBJ2-1	TRBV28	.	TGTGCCAGCAGTGCCTACAGGGTCTCCTACAATGAGCAGTTCTTC	CASSAYRVSYNEQFF
TRBD2	TRBJ2-3	TRBV27	.	TGTGCCAGCAGTTCCCCTAGCGGGAGTGGCTCAGATACGCAGTATTTT	CASSSPSGSGSDTQYF
TRBD2	TRBJ2-7	TRBV6-5	.	TGTGCCAGCAGCCTATCTAGCGGGAGGGCGTGGGAGCAGTACTTC	CASSLSSGRAWEQYF
.	TRBJ1-1	TRBV7-2	.	TGTGCCAGCAGCTTAGTCCCTCCCCCGGAAGCTTTCTTT	CASSLVPPPEAFF
TRBD2	TRBJ2-5	TRBV7-9	.	TGTGCCAGCAGCCCTAGCGGGGGGGCCCTAGAGACCCAGTACTTC	CASSPSGGALETQYF
.	TRBJ1-1	TRBV6-5	few	TGTGCCAGCAGTTACTGGGGCAGGGGCCGGAACACTGAAGCTTTCTTT	CASSYWGRGRNTEAFF
.	TRBJ2-7	TRBV9	.	TGTGCCAGCAGCGTAGCGGGGAGCGACGAGCAGTACTTC	CASSVAGSDEQYF
TRBD1	TRBJ2-3	TRBV6-1	.	TGTGCCAGCAGTGAAGAAGTACAGGGGCCGTGGATAGATACGCAGTATTTT	CASSEEVQGPWIDTQYF
.	TRBJ1-3	TRBV10-3	few	TGTGCCGCGGCGGCAGGAAACACCATATATTTT	CAAAAGNTIYF
TRBD2	TRBJ2-7	TRBV6-5	.	TGTGCCAGCACCTTCGGGGCTAGCGGGCTCTACGAGCAGTACTTC	CASTFGASGLYEQYF
.	TRBJ1-4	TRBV5-1	.	TGCGCCAGCAGCTTGGAGGGGGGAGCAACTAATGAAAAACTGTTTTTT	CASSLEGGATNEKLFF
.	TRBJ1-6	TRBV5-6	.	TGTGCCAGCAGCTCCGGCAGGCAGTTCAGCTCCTATAATTCACCCCTCCACTTT	CASSSGRQFSSYNSPLHF
TRBD1	TRBJ2-7	TRBV10-1	.	TGCGCCAGCAGGGGACAGGGGTACTACGAGCAGTACTTC	CASRGQGYYEQYF
TRBD2	TRBJ2-2	TRBV30	.	TGTGCCTGGAGTAGCGGGAGGGGCGCCGGGGAGCTGTTTTTT	CAWSSGRGAGELFF
TRBD1	TRBJ1-2	TRBV5-1	.	TGCGCCAGCAGCCTAGGACAGGACCCCCGCTATGGCTACACCTTC	CASSLGQDPRYGYTF